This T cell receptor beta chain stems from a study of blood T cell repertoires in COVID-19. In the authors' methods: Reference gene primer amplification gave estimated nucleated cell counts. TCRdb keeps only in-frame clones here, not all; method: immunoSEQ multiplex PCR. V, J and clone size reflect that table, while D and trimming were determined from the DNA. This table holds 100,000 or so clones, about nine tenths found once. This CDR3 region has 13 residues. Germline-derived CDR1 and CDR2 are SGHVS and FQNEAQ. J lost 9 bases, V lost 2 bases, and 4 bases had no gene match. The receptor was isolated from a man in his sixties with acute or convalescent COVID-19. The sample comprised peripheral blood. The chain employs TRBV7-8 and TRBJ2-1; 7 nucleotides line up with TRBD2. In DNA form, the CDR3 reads TGTGCCAGCAGCTTAATGGGGGGGAGTGAGCAGTTCTTC. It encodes CASSLMGGSEQFF.